The rows below give T cell receptor beta chains drawn from one sample of a study of cytomegalovirus exposure and HLA in healthy donors. TCRdb's copy holds only in-frame clones and misses some; the assay was immunoSEQ multiplex PCR. The sample has around 190,000 clones; around 77% are singletons. The sample taken for sequencing was PBMCs. Every receptor here comes from a man between 60 and 75 years old in good health and CMV-seronegative. Each CDR3 is given without its conserved first and last residue. D genes are given only for firm matches. Part of the rows lack a size; the others show once, few, many or a class for expanded clones.

J,D,V,size,CDR3
TRBJ1-5,.,TRBV11-2,.,ASSPGTLGSNQPQH
TRBJ1-6,.,TRBV1,.,TSSRTGRLLSSYNSPLH
TRBJ2-1,.,TRBV7-9,.,ASSRQRAPYNEQF
TRBJ2-3,.,TRBV7-9,few,ASSFRRASEFSDTQY
TRBJ2-7,TRBD1,TRBV29-1,.,SVKRDRAYEQY
TRBJ2-7,TRBD2,TRBV5-4,few,ASSSYSGSSYEQY
TRBJ2-7,.,TRBV5-1,.,ASSLPGSQWY
TRBJ1-2,TRBD1,TRBV9,once,ASSPGTGVNYGYT
TRBJ1-1,.,TRBV18,.,ASSAGQVNTEAF
TRBJ1-1,.,TRBV7-2,.,ASSLTENTEAF
TRBJ2-2,.,TRBV4-3,few,ASSEGEGRPGELF
TRBJ2-1,TRBD2,TRBV7-2,.,ASSLYSSGSRGEQF
TRBJ1-1,.,TRBV7-9,.,ASISDRRNTEAF
TRBJ2-3,TRBD2,TRBV30,.,AWVLAGNTDTQY
TRBJ1-4,.,TRBV6-1,few,ASTLLQGGSEKLF
TRBJ2-7,.,TRBV28,.,ASSSLRDGSFRAYEQY
TRBJ2-7,TRBD2,TRBV27,.,ASTPGTSGRGYEQY
TRBJ2-7,.,TRBV18,.,ASSPRALTGTYYEQY
TRBJ2-6,.,TRBV19,.,ASRTLGGANVLT
TRBJ2-1,TRBD2,TRBV27,few,ASSSTGLAGGYEQF
TRBJ2-1,.,TRBV7-6,few,ASLGDNEQF
TRBJ1-6,TRBD1,TRBV18,.,ASSAGTGSSPLH
TRBJ2-1,.,TRBV6-1,.,ASTQLSSTYDEQF
TRBJ2-1,TRBD2,TRBV9,.,ASRTSGGAGEQF
TRBJ2-7,TRBD1,TRBV5-1,.,ASSLHAGTATYEQY